This T cell receptor (beta chain) was sequenced for a study of blood T cell repertoires in COVID-19. Study-level information: Material from acute and convalescent COVID-19 was sourced from the United States, Italy and Spain. Sample material is recorded as cDNA or gDNA derived from T cells, B-cell-depleted T cells, or PBMCs.

The V gene lost 0 bases and the J gene lost 11 bases, with 20 bases spanning the gap. CDR1 and CDR2 from the germline V gene are MGHRA and YSYEKL. The CDR3 sequence is 16 residues long. Source study methods: Amplifying reference gene primers gave estimates of nucleated cell counts. The data were produced by immunoSEQ multiplex PCR, yet TCRdb's version contains in-frame clones alone and is incomplete. V and J calls plus clone size are reproduced from that table; the DNA served to infer D and trimming. Here the sample spans roughly 200,000 clones, around nine tenths being singletons. The source is a woman under 30 who had recovered from COVID-19. J is TRBJ2-1 and V is TRBV4-1, with D possibly TRBD2 on 6 matching bases. Sequenced: peripheral blood. The CDR3 sequence: CASSQDRRGGAVKQFF. CDR3 coding DNA: TGCGCCAGCAGCCAAGATCGAAGGGGCGGGGCGGTTAAGCAGTTCTTC.